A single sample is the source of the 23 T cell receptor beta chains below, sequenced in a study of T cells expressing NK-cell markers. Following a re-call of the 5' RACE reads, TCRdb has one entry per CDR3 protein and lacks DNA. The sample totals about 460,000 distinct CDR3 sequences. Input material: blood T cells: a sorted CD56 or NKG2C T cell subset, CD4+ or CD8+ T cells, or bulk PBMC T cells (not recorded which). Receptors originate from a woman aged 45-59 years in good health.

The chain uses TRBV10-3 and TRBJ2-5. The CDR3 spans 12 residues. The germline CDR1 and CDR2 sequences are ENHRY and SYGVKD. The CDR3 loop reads CAIKDLSETQYF.

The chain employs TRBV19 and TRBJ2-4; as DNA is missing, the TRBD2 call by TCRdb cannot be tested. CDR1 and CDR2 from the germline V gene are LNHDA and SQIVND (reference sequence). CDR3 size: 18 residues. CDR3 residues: CASRMSGAGGSGGNIQYF. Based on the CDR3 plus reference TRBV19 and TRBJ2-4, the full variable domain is DGGITQSPKYLFRKEGQNVTLSCEQNLNHDAMYWYRQDPGQGLRLIYYSQIVNDFQKGDIAEGYSVSREKKESFPLTVTSAQKNPTAFYLCASRMSGAGGSGGNIQYFGAGTRLSVL.

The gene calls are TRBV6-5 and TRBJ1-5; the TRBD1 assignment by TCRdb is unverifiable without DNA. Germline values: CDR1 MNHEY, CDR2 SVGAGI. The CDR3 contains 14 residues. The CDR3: CASSRTTGQKPQHF.

CDR3: CSVQRSDTQYF. The J gene is TRBJ2-3, the V gene TRBV29-1. The CDR3 totals 11 residues. Germline lookup yields CDR1 SQVTM and CDR2 ANQGSEA.

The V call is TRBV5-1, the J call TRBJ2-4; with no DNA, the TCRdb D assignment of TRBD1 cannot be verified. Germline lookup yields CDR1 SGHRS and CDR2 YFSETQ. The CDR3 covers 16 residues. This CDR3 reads CASSYRDRVPGNIQYF.

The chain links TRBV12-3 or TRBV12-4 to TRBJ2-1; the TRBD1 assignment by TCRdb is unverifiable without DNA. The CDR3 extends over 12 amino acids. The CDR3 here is CASGRGVNEQFF.

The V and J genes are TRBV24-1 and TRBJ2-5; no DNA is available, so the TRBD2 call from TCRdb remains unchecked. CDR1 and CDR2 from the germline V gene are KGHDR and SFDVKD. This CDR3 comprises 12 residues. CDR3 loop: CATSGGTKTQYF.

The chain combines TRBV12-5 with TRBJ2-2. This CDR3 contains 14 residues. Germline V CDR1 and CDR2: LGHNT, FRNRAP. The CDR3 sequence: CASGLVSGSGELFF. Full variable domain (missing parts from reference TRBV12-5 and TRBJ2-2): DARVTQTPRHKVTEMGQEVTMRCQPILGHNTVFWYRQTMMQGLELLAYFRNRAPLDDSGMPKDRFSAEMPDATLATLKIQPSEPRDSAVYFCASGLVSGSGELFFGEGSRLTVL.

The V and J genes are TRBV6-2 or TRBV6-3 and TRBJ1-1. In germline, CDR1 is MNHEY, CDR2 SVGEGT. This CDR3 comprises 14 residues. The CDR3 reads CASSLTGLAAEAFF.

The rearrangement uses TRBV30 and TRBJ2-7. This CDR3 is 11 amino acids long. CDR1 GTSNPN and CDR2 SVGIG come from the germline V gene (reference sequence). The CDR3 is CAWGINYEQYF.

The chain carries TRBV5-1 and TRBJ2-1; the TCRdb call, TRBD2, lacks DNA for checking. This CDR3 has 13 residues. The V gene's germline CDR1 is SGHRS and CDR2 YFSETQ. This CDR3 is CASSSGLVHEQFF. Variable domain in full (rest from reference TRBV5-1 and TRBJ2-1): KAGVTQTPRYLIKTRGQQVTLSCSPISGHRSVSWYQQTPGQGLQFLFEYFSETQRNKGNFPGRFSGRQFSNSRSEMNVSTLELGDSALYLCASSSGLVHEQFFGPGTRLTVL.

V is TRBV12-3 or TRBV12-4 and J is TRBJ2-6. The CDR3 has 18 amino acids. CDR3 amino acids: CASSFGLGLGSGANVLTF.

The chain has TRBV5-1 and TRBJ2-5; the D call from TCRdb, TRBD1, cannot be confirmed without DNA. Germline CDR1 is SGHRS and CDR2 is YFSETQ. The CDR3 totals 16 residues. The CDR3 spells CASSLDGQGVGETQYF.

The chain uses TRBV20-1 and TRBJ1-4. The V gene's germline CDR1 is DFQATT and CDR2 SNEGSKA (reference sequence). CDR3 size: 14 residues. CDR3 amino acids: CSAPREGLNEKLFF.

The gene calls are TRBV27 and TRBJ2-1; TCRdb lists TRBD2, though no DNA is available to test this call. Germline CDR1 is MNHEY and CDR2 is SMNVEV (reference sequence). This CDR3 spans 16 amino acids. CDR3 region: CASSPRTSGSIYEQFF.

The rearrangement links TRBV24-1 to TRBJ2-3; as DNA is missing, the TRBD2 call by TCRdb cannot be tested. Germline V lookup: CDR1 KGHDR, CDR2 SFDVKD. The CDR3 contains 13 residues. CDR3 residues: CATSDRSKDTQYF.

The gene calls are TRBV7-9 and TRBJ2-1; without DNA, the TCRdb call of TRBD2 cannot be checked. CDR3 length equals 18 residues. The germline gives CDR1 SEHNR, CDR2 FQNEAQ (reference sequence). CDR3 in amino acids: CASSLPPRLAGGRNEQFF.

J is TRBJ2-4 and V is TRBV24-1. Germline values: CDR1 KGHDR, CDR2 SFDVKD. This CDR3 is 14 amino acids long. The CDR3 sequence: CATSDLPPENIQYF.

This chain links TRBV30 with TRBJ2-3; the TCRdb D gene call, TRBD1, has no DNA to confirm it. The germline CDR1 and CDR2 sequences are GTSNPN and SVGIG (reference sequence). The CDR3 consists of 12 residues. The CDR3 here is CAWRAPMDTQYF. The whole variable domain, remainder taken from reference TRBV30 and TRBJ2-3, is SQTIHQWPATLVQPVGSPLSLECTVEGTSNPNLYWYRQAAGRGLQLLFYSVGIGQISSEVPQNLSASRPQDRQFILSSKKLLLSDSGFYLCAWRAPMDTQYFGPGTRLTVL.

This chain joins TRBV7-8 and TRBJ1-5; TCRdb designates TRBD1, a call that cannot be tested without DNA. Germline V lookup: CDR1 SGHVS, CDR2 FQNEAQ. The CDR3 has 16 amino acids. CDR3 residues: CASSLMGRDSNQPQHF.

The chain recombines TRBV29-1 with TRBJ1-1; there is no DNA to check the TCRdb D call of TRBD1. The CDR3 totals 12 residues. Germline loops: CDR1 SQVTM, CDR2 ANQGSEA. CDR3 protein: CSGGTGAFAAFF.

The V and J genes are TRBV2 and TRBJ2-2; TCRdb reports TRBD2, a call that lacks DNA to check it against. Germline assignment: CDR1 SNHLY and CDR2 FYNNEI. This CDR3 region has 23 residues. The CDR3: CASSGLGKKPGTSGSRNTGELFF.

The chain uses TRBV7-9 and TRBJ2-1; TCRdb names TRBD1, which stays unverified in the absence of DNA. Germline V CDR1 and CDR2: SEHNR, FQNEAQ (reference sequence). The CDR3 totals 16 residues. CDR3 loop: CASSSEGASSYNEQFF.